This section outlines one T cell receptor (beta chain) sequence together with its context. This CDR3 is 13 amino acids long. V was clipped by 4 bases and J by 11 bases; unmatched bases: 8. Germline V gives CDR1 SGHDT, CDR2 YYEEEE. Original methodology: By means of reference gene primer amplification, nucleated cell counts were estimated. Clones were sequenced by immunoSEQ multiplex PCR, and TCRdb holds only the in-frame ones, with some missing. Clonal size and the V and J genes are those of that table, whereas D and trimming came from the DNA. The top ten hold approximately 7.5% of the sample, which has some 11,000 clones, roughly 80% seen once. The record originates from a study of blood T cell repertoires in COVID-19. Overall study: COVID-19 samples, acute and convalescent, were from the United States, Italy and Spain. Sample material is recorded as cDNA or gDNA derived from T cells, B-cell-depleted T cells, or PBMCs.

The chain couples TRBV5-6 to TRBJ1-4; 7 bases fit TRBD1. Material for sequencing was peripheral blood. The TCR originated in a man aged 65-85 years with active COVID-19. CDR3 nucleotide sequence: TGTGCCAGCAGCCCGGGACAGTATTCCAAACTGTTTTTT. Its translation: CASSPGQYSKLFF.